This TCR beta chain emerged from a study of cytomegalovirus exposure and HLA in healthy donors. Findings and limits, study-wide: Sequence variants that were highly shared formed a cluster that was likely a sequencing artifact.

PCR primers comprised 60 Vbeta and 13 Jbeta primers. Method: immunoSEQ multiplex PCR; TCRdb's copy keeps in-frame clones and lacks some. The table has about 120,000 clones, 60% to 85% seen once. V was pared by 1 base and J by 5 bases, with 8 bases between. Germline V gene sequence: CDR1 SGHVS, CDR2 FNYEAQ. The CDR3 has 14 amino acids. Concerning this clone: The antigen is unknown.

The sample taken for sequencing was PBMCs. V is TRBV7-6 and J is TRBJ2-2, with a tentative D call TRBD2 (6 bases). The source is a woman aged 40 to 50 in good health and CMV-seropositive. The CDR3 DNA follows: TGTGCCAGCAGCTTAGGCGGGGATACCGGGGAGCTGTTTTTT. It is translated as CASSLGGDTGELFF.